Below, 21 T cell receptor beta chains from the same sample are listed, as sequenced in a study of T-cell reconstitution after alpha-beta-depleted transplantation in children. A library of TCRbeta sequences, prepared with unique molecular identifiers, was generated. TCRdb re-called the PCR reads with MiXCR, one entry per CDR3 protein. The sample includes 600,000 to 700,000 distinct CDR3 sequences, around 13% of them seen just once. This material consisted of PBMCs, taken before TCRalphabeta/CD19-depleted stem cell transplant. Every receptor here comes from a girl between 2 and 10 years old with congenital amegakaryocytic thrombocytopenia, due to receive a stem cell transplant.

The chain couples TRBV14 to TRBJ2-5; no reliable D call. CDR3 length: 14 amino acids. Deletions cut 3 bases from V and 8 bases from J, with 16 bases between. Germline V gene sequence: CDR1 SGHDN, CDR2 FVKESK. This chain's CDR3 is CASSQGWFADTQYF. The CDR3 bases are TGTGCCAGCAGCCAGGGCTGGTTCGCTGACACCCAGTACTTC.

The V gene is TRBV20-1, the J gene TRBJ1-2; maybe TRBD1 (5 bases). CDR3 length: 12 residues. The germline CDR1 and CDR2 sequences are DFQATT and SNEGSKA (reference sequence). V was cut by 2 bases and J by 7 bases, with 11 bases left in between. CDR3 protein: CSARTGGPGYTF. The CDR3 coding sequence is TGCAGTGCTAGAACGGGGGGACCTGGCTACACCTTC.

This clonotype has only a few counts. This rearrangement joins TRBV19 to TRBJ2-7; 9 bases align to TRBD1. J was trimmed by 2 bases and V by 3 bases; bases with no gene match: 5. This CDR3 contains 15 residues. Germline V gene data show CDR1 as LNHDA and CDR2 as SQIVND (reference sequence). The DNA of the CDR3 is TGTGCCAGTAGTATTTCGGACAGGGGACCCTACGAGCAGTACTTC. Amino acid sequence: CASSISDRGPYEQYF.

This clonotype has at least ten counts. The chain uses TRBV7-9 and TRBJ2-1, with 9 bases that match TRBD1. This CDR3 has 14 residues. Germline values: CDR1 SEHNR, CDR2 FQNEAQ (reference sequence). Germline trimming cut 4 bases from V and 5 bases from J; bases unmatched to any gene: 3. CDR3 nucleotide sequence: TGTGCCAGCAGCTCCGGGACAGGGAACAATGAGCAGTTCTTC. Residues: CASSSGTGNNEQFF.

There are many counts of this clonotype. The chain uses TRBV11-2 and TRBJ2-2; no reliable D call. This CDR3 spans 12 amino acids. Germline CDR1 is SGHAT and CDR2 is FQNNGV. With 4 bases removed from V and 8 bases from J, the gap between germline ends came to 8 bases. The CDR3: CASSYTWGELFF. DNA for the CDR3: TGTGCCAGCAGCTATACCTGGGGGGAGCTGTTTTTT. The whole variable domain, remainder taken from reference TRBV11-2 and TRBJ2-2, is EAGVAQSPRYKIIEKRQSVAFWCNPISGHATLYWYQQILGQGPKLLIQFQNNGVVDDSQLPKDRFSAERLKGVDSTLKIQPAKLEDSAVYLCASSYTWGELFFGEGSRLTVL.

This clonotype was seen many times. J is TRBJ2-7 and V is TRBV6-1, with 10 bases aligning to TRBD2. The CDR3 consists of 16 residues. Germline-derived CDR1 and CDR2 are MNHNS and SASEGT. The V and J ends lost 6 bases and 3 bases, in that order; junction bases with no gene match: 11. The CDR3 here is CASRENSGRSHYEQYF. DNA of the CDR3: TGTGCCAGCAGGGAAAATAGCGGGAGGTCTCACTACGAGCAGTACTTC.

This clonotype came up a few times. This chain joins TRBV5-1 and TRBJ2-1; D perhaps matches TRBD2 (6 bases). Germline CDR1 reads SGHRS; CDR2 reads YFSETQ. There are 13 residues in the CDR3. Trimming removed 4 bases from V and 12 bases from J, with 17 bases in between. CDR3 sequence (DNA): TGCGCCAGCAGCCCGCTGGGCGGGGACCTGCAGTTCTTC. Protein sequence: CASSPLGGDLQFF.

The V gene is TRBV29-1, the J gene TRBJ1-3, with no clear D. V lost 0 bases, J lost 12 bases, and 12 bases lay in between. Germline V gene sequence: CDR1 SQVTM, CDR2 ANQGSEA. The length of the CDR3 is 12 residues. Here the CDR3 DNA reads TGCAGCGTTGAAGATCCCCAGTTGGGCATATATTTT. It specifies CSVEDPQLGIYF. The full variable domain, rest sourced from reference TRBV29-1 and TRBJ1-3, is SAVISQKPSRDICQRGTSLTIQCQVDSQVTMMFWYRQQPGQSLTLIATANQGSEATYESGFVIDKFPISRPNLTFSTLTVSNMSPEDSSIYLCSVEDPQLGIYFGEGSWLTVV.

Only one count was recorded for this clonotype. V and J are TRBV5-1 and TRBJ1-4, with 8 bases matching TRBD1. Per the germline V gene, CDR1 is SGHRS and CDR2 is YFSETQ. The CDR3 is 15 amino acids. V shed 4 bases, J shed 6 bases, and the junction held 8 bases outside the gene matches. This chain's CDR3 is CASSPQTGEHEKLFF. The CDR3 coding sequence is TGCGCCAGCAGCCCCCAGACAGGGGAACATGAAAAACTGTTTTTT.

This clonotype came up many times. The chain has TRBV20-1 and TRBJ2-7; 9 bases line up with TRBD2. This CDR3 has 13 amino acids. The V gene end was trimmed by 5 bases and the J gene end by 2 bases; junction bases not matched to a gene: 4. The germline gives CDR1 DFQATT, CDR2 SNEGSKA (reference sequence). The CDR3 here is CSAGGGVPYEQYF. The CDR3 nucleotides read TGCAGTGCTGGCGGGGGGGTCCCCTACGAGCAGTACTTC.

The chain uses TRBV7-9 and TRBJ2-4; D may be TRBD1 (8 bases). Germline values: CDR1 SEHNR, CDR2 FQNEAQ (reference sequence). The CDR3 sequence is 16 residues long. V dropped 3 bases and J dropped 3 bases, with 15 bases sitting between them. CDR3 residues: CASSFGQGLNKNIQYF. The CDR3 DNA sequence: TGTGCCAGCAGCTTCGGACAGGGACTAAACAAAAACATTCAGTACTTC.

This rearrangement joins TRBV20-1 to TRBJ2-7; D is ambiguous. Trimming took off 6 bases at V and 7 bases at J, with 22 bases between the two ends. This CDR3 is built from 14 residues. Germline V CDR1 and CDR2: DFQATT, SNEGSKA (reference sequence). CDR3 sequence reads: CSAQPPISSLEQYF. The CDR3 DNA reads TGCAGTGCCCAACCCCCTATAAGTTCCTTGGAGCAGTACTTC.

V usage is TRBV5-1 and J usage is TRBJ1-3; tentatively, D is TRBD1 (6 bases). Per germline, CDR1 SGHRS and CDR2 YFSETQ. The ends were cut back, 0 bases at V and 7 bases at J, with 11 bases in the middle. The CDR3 contains 14 residues. In nucleotides, the CDR3 is TGCGCCAGCAGCTTGGAAGCAGGGGTTAACACCATATATTTT. This sequence encodes CASSLEAGVNTIYF.

This clonotype has just a few counts. V and J are TRBV30 and TRBJ2-2; D is unclear. V was trimmed by 0 bases and J by 4 bases, leaving 6 bases between them. This CDR3 contains 13 residues. Germline CDR1 GTSNPN, CDR2 SVGIG (reference sequence). For the CDR3, the DNA is TGTGCCTGGAGTGTGACACTCACCGGGGAGCTGTTTTTT. Its protein is CAWSVTLTGELFF.

This clonotype was recorded many times. This chain links TRBV5-5 with TRBJ1-5, with D unresolved. This CDR3 region has 13 residues. With 4 bases removed from V and 1 base from J, the gap between germline ends came to 6 bases. CDR1 and CDR2 from the germline V gene are SGHKS and YYEKEE (reference sequence). CDR3 loop: CASSKGSNQPQHF. The CDR3 DNA sequence: TGTGCCAGCAGCAAAGGAAGCAATCAGCCCCAGCATTTT. Full variable domain (missing parts from reference TRBV5-5 and TRBJ1-5): DAGVTQSPTHLIKTRGQQVTLRCSPISGHKSVSWYQQVLGQGPQFIFQYYEKEERGRGNFPDRFSARQFPNYSSELNVNALLLGDSALYLCASSKGSNQPQHFGDGTRLSIL.

This clonotype was seen a few times. The chain links TRBV5-1 to TRBJ2-2, with D possibly being TRBD1 (6 bases). Per germline, CDR1 SGHRS and CDR2 YFSETQ. Trimming shortened V by 4 bases and J by 7 bases, and 23 bases separated the two germline ends. This CDR3 contains 17 residues. CDR3 nucleotide sequence: TGCGCCAGCAGCCCCAGCCCCGGGACATTTCATGGCGGGGAGCTGTTTTTT. Its translation is CASSPSPGTFHGGELFF.

This clonotype was counted a few times. V usage is TRBV20-1 and J usage is TRBJ2-1; 11 positions agree with TRBD2. The CDR3 has 17 residues. From germline, CDR1 is DFQATT and CDR2 SNEGSKA (reference sequence). After removal of 2 bases from V and 9 bases from J, the junction contained 15 bases not matched to a gene. The CDR3 DNA sequence: TGCAGTGCTAGAACGACTAGCGGGATACCCCTAGAGGGTGAGCAGTTCTTC. Amino acid sequence: CSARTTSGIPLEGEQFF.

V is TRBV18 and J is TRBJ1-1, with TRBD1 matching 7 bases. Germline V gene data show CDR1 as KGHSH and CDR2 as LQKENI. This CDR3 has 12 residues. Trimming took 8 bases from V and 3 from J; bases not matched to a gene: 3. The CDR3 region has the DNA TGTGCCAGCACACAGGGGTACACTGAAGCTTTCTTT. It translates to CASTQGYTEAFF. The full variable domain, with the rest looked up from reference TRBV18 and TRBJ1-1, is NAGVMQNPRHLVRRRGQEARLRCSPMKGHSHVYWYRQLPEEGLKFMVYLQKENIIDESGMPKERFSAEFPKEGPSILRIQQVVRGDSAAYFCASTQGYTEAFFGQGTRLTVV.

This clonotype was detected many times. The chain links TRBV7-2 to TRBJ2-3; 9 bases match TRBD2. The CDR3 is made up of 15 amino acids. Per germline, CDR1 SGHTA and CDR2 FQGNSA. V lost 6 bases to trimming and J lost 2 bases; unmatched junction nucleotides: 6. The CDR3 loop is CASRLLAGFTDTQYF. For the CDR3, the DNA is TGTGCCAGCAGGCTACTAGCGGGTTTCACAGATACGCAGTATTTT. The full variable domain, with the rest looked up from reference TRBV7-2 and TRBJ2-3, is GAGVSQSPSNKVTEKGKDVELRCDPISGHTALYWYRQSLGQGLEFLIYFQGNSAPDKSGLPSDRFSAERTGGSVSTLTIQRTQQEDSAVYLCASRLLAGFTDTQYFGPGTRLTVL.

The sample holds many counts of this clonotype. The chain has TRBV7-2 and TRBJ2-1, with TRBD2 matching 12 bases. V gave up 4 bases and J gave up 2 bases; unmatched junction bases: 6. Per germline, CDR1 SGHTA and CDR2 FQGNSA. The CDR3 length is 17 residues. CDR3 protein: CASSWIRLAGAYNEQFF. For the CDR3, the DNA is TGTGCCAGCAGCTGGATTAGACTAGCGGGAGCCTACAATGAGCAGTTCTTC.

V gene TRBV7-9 combines with J gene TRBJ1-1; D gene unclear. V was shortened by 5 bases and J by 3 bases, with 16 bases between the two germline ends. The germline V gene has CDR1 SEHNR and CDR2 FQNEAQ (reference sequence). The CDR3 runs to 15 residues. The CDR3 reads CASSDSQSPYTEAFF. CDR3 DNA: TGTGCCAGCAGCGACTCACAGTCCCCATACACTGAAGCTTTCTTT. Together with reference TRBV7-9 and TRBJ1-1, the CDR3 gives the full variable domain: DTGVSQNPRHKITKRGQNVTFRCDPISEHNRLYWYRQTLGQGPEFLTYFQNEAQLEKSRLLSDRFSAERPKGSFSTLEIQRTEQGDSAMYLCASSDSQSPYTEAFFGQGTRLTVV.